This T cell receptor (beta chain) appears in the sequencing data of a study of regulatory T cells in long-lasting Graves disease. Findings of the study overall: Having few samples may have compromised the accuracy.

Researchers made TCR beta libraries by using iRepertoire HTBI primers and running Arm-PCR on CDR3 regions. TCRdb recomputed calls from the multiplex PCR reads with MiXCR, one row per CDR3 protein. The sample comprises a few hundred thousand distinct CDR3 sequences, 20% to 25% of which are singletons, and approximately 6.4% rests with the top ten. As to time point: persistent/refractory GD, antithyroid drugs over 5 years with positive TRAb. Following extraction of RNA from PBMCs, that RNA was used to make the TCR library. Those enrolled as patients came out of an endocrinology department in Xi'an, China. A word on this clonotype: Its antigen is as yet unknown. A much larger clone differs by one base, so this may be a read error.

The receptor comes from a female donor with Graves disease. This sample comprised peripheral blood mononuclear cells (PBMCs), obtained when the disease was refractory, from a patient treated with antithyroid drugs.

CDR3 DNA: TGTGCCACCAGTGGTGGTCGGACAGGGGGCACCTATGGCTACACCTTC. Protein product: CATSGGRTGGTYGYTF. The V gene is TRBV24-1, the J gene TRBJ1-2; 11 nucleotides agree with TRBD1. Germline values: CDR1 KGHDR, CDR2 SFDVKD. V gave up 5 bases and J gave up 4 bases; unmatched junction bases: 8. The CDR3 is 16 amino acids.